The rows below give T cell receptor beta chains drawn from one sample of a study of cytomegalovirus exposure and HLA in healthy donors. Some clones are missing from TCRdb's copy, which holds only in-frame ones; the method was immunoSEQ multiplex PCR. Altogether 160,000 or so clones are present, about 85% being singletons, with the ten largest covering roughly 2.3%. The specimen was PBMCs. The receptors were sampled from a woman aged 18 to 35 in good health and CMV-seronegative. CDR3s include the opening cysteine and the closing phenylalanine or tryptophan. D genes are given only for firm matches. Only part of the rows carry a size: once, few, many, or a class if the clone is expanded.

D: .
size: .
V: TRBV5-5
J: TRBJ2-7
DNA: TGTGCCAGCAGCTTGGCACAGGGATACGAGCAGTACTTC
CDR3: CASSLAQGYEQYF

D: .
size: .
V: TRBV11-3
J: TRBJ1-2
DNA: TGTGCCAGCATTCCTCCCCAAGACCCCGGAGATTATGGCTACACCTTC
CDR3: CASIPPQDPGDYGYTF

D: .
size: .
V: TRBV6-1
J: TRBJ1-5
DNA: TGTGCCAGCAGTGAAGGGGGAGTGGGATCTCAGCCCCAGCATTTT
CDR3: CASSEGGVGSQPQHF

D: .
size: few
V: TRBV6-6
J: TRBJ1-1
DNA: TGTGCCAGCAGTTACTCGGGGGGAAGCACTGAAGCTTTCTTT
CDR3: CASSYSGGSTEAFF

D: .
size: .
V: TRBV7-8
J: TRBJ1-5
DNA: TGTGCCAGCAGCTTAGCCGGGTTCAGAAGCAATCAGCCCCAGCATTTT
CDR3: CASSLAGFRSNQPQHF

D: .
size: .
V: TRBV10-1
J: TRBJ1-4
DNA: TGCGCCACCCTGGGGCTCGACAGTCTTGGCGAAAAACTGTTTTTT
CDR3: CATLGLDSLGEKLFF

D: .
size: .
V: TRBV6-1
J: TRBJ1-2
DNA: TGTGCCAGCACCTCGCGCCTGAACTATGGCTACACCTTC
CDR3: CASTSRLNYGYTF

D: .
size: few
V: TRBV5-1
J: TRBJ2-1
DNA: TGCGCCAGCAGCTTAGGGCAGGGGAATGAGCAGTTCTTC
CDR3: CASSLGQGNEQFF

D: .
size: .
V: TRBV29-1
J: TRBJ1-1
DNA: TGCAGCGTTGCATTGATCGGAGCGAACACTGAAGCTTTCTTT
CDR3: CSVALIGANTEAFF

D: .
size: .
V: TRBV15
J: TRBJ1-2
DNA: TGTGCCACCAGCAGACCTGACGGCGAGGGAGGCTACACCTTC
CDR3: CATSRPDGEGGYTF

D: TRBD1
size: .
V: TRBV2
J: TRBJ1-3
DNA: TGTGCCAGCAGGAGGACAGGGACTGGAAACACCATATATTTT
CDR3: CASRRTGTGNTIYF

D: .
size: .
V: TRBV28
J: TRBJ1-5
DNA: TGTGCCAGCAGAACCCCTGGGGGCCAGCCCCAGCATTTT
CDR3: CASRTPGGQPQHF

D: .
size: .
V: TRBV5-1
J: TRBJ2-3
DNA: TGCGCCAGCAGCTTGGCACAGGGGACTACAGATACGCAGTATTTT
CDR3: CASSLAQGTTDTQYF

D: .
size: .
V: TRBV28
J: TRBJ1-1
DNA: TGTGCCGTGTCAGAGGTTGGGAACACTGAAGCTTTCTTT
CDR3: CAVSEVGNTEAFF

D: TRBD1
size: .
V: TRBV7-2
J: TRBJ2-5
DNA: TGTGCCAGCAGCTTAGGGGGGACCCTAGGGGGCGCAGAGACCCAGTACTTC
CDR3: CASSLGGTLGGAETQYF

D: .
size: .
V: TRBV27
J: TRBJ2-2
DNA: TGTGCCAGCAGTTTTTTCGCGAACACCGGGGAGCTGTTTTTT
CDR3: CASSFFANTGELFF

D: TRBD1
size: few
V: TRBV5-3
J: TRBJ2-5
DNA: TGTGCCAGAACCCACTTCGAACGTGCAGGGGGTAAAGAGACCCAGTACTTC
CDR3: CARTHFERAGGKETQYF

D: TRBD1
size: .
V: TRBV7-6
J: TRBJ2-7
DNA: TGTGCCAGCAGCCCTACAGGGGACGGGGTATACGAGCAGTACTTC
CDR3: CASSPTGDGVYEQYF

D: .
size: .
V: TRBV11-2
J: TRBJ2-5
DNA: TGTGCCAGCAGCTTAATCGGACAGCAAGAGACCCAGTACTTC
CDR3: CASSLIGQQETQYF

D: TRBD2
size: .
V: TRBV5-1
J: TRBJ2-3
DNA: TGCGCCAGCAGCTTGGGGACTAGCGGTAGCACAGATACGCAGTATTTT
CDR3: CASSLGTSGSTDTQYF

D: TRBD1
size: .
V: TRBV19
J: TRBJ2-5
DNA: TGTGCCAGTAGTATTTCAGGACAGGGGCAAGAGACCCAGTACTTC
CDR3: CASSISGQGQETQYF

D: .
size: .
V: TRBV4-1
J: TRBJ2-7
DNA: TGCGCCAGCAGCCTCACAGGGACCGGGGCCTACGAGCAGTACTTC
CDR3: CASSLTGTGAYEQYF

D: TRBD1
size: .
V: TRBV30
J: TRBJ1-1
DNA: TGTGCCTGGAGCCGGGACAGGAACACTGAAGCTTTCTTT
CDR3: CAWSRDRNTEAFF

D: .
size: .
V: TRBV27
J: TRBJ2-3
DNA: TGTGCCAGCAGTTTAGTGGGTAGCGCGACTAGCACAGATACGCAGTATTTT
CDR3: CASSLVGSATSTDTQYF

D: TRBD1
size: .
V: TRBV10-3
J: TRBJ1-2
DNA: TGTGCCACCGAACTAAAGGGACAGAACTATGGCTACACCTTC
CDR3: CATELKGQNYGYTF

D: .
size: .
V: TRBV5-6
J: TRBJ1-5
DNA: TGTGCCAGCAGCTCGGGACTCCAACGCGGTCAGCCCCAGCATTTT
CDR3: CASSSGLQRGQPQHF

D: .
size: .
V: TRBV2
J: TRBJ2-2
DNA: TGTGCCAGCAGACAGGGATCGAACACCGGGGAGCTGTTTTTT
CDR3: CASRQGSNTGELFF

D: .
size: .
V: TRBV28
J: TRBJ2-7
DNA: TGTGCCAGCAGCGGAGATTTGTCCTACGAGCAGTACTTC
CDR3: CASSGDLSYEQYF

D: TRBD1
size: .
V: TRBV18
J: TRBJ2-2
DNA: TGTGCCAGCTCACCGGGACAGCAGAACACCGGGGAGCTGTTTTTT
CDR3: CASSPGQQNTGELFF

D: .
size: .
V: TRBV6-6
J: TRBJ1-3
DNA: TGTGCCAGCAGTCCGGTCGGAAACACCATATATTTT
CDR3: CASSPVGNTIYF

D: .
size: .
V: TRBV5-1
J: TRBJ2-7
DNA: TGCGCCAGCAGCTTGGAACCAGGGGCGGCCTACGAGCAGTACTTC
CDR3: CASSLEPGAAYEQYF

D: .
size: .
V: TRBV9
J: TRBJ2-7
DNA: TGTGCCAGCAGCGTAGCGTTCGGGAACGAGCAGTACTTC
CDR3: CASSVAFGNEQYF

D: .
size: .
V: TRBV7-9
J: TRBJ1-6
DNA: TGTGCCAGCAGCCCGCTGAACGGGTCACCCCTCCACTTT
CDR3: CASSPLNGSPLHF

D: .
size: once
V: TRBV6-5
J: TRBJ2-5
DNA: TGTGCCAGCAGTAAACCGGGTAACCAAGAGACCCAGTACTTC
CDR3: CASSKPGNQETQYF

D: TRBD1
size: .
V: TRBV6-5
J: TRBJ1-1
DNA: TGTGCCAGCAGTCGGAAGACAGGGTCCACTGAAGCTTTCTTT
CDR3: CASSRKTGSTEAFF

D: TRBD2
size: .
V: TRBV28
J: TRBJ2-3
DNA: TGTGCCAGCAGTTTGACCGGCGGGGGGCTAGCGGGAAGGGGGGGCACAGATACGCAGTATTTT
CDR3: CASSLTGGGLAGRGGTDTQYF

D: TRBD2
size: .
V: TRBV28
J: TRBJ2-2
DNA: TGTGCCAGCAGTCTCACCCAGCGGGGCGGGGAGCTGTTTTTT
CDR3: CASSLTQRGGELFF

D: TRBD1
size: once
V: TRBV4-2
J: TRBJ1-2
DNA: TGTGCCAGCAGCCCACAAGACAGGGAGGTTGGCCTGGATGGCTACACCTTC
CDR3: CASSPQDREVGLDGYTF

D: .
size: few
V: TRBV18
J: TRBJ2-7
DNA: TGTGCCAGCTCACAGGAGGGCTACGAGCAGTACTTC
CDR3: CASSQEGYEQYF

D: .
size: few
V: TRBV2
J: TRBJ1-4
DNA: TGTGCCAGCAGTACGCCCCCCGGAGGTGAAAAACTGTTTTTT
CDR3: CASSTPPGGEKLFF

D: .
size: .
V: TRBV4-1
J: TRBJ2-1
DNA: TGCGCCAGCAGCCAAGGTCCATCCGGGTCCAATGAGCAGTTCTTC
CDR3: CASSQGPSGSNEQFF

D: .
size: .
V: TRBV9
J: TRBJ2-3
DNA: TGTGCCAGCAGCGTAGACTCGGGGTACACAGATACGCAGTATTTT
CDR3: CASSVDSGYTDTQYF

D: .
size: .
V: TRBV7-2
J: TRBJ1-6
DNA: TGTGCCAGCAGCTTATTCAAAGGGAGCTCCTATAATTCACCCCTCCACTTT
CDR3: CASSLFKGSSYNSPLHF

D: .
size: .
V: TRBV5-4
J: TRBJ2-1
DNA: TGTGCCAGCAGCCCTATAGGTAGGGGCCCCTACAATGAGCAGTTCTTC
CDR3: CASSPIGRGPYNEQFF

D: TRBD1
size: .
V: TRBV19
J: TRBJ2-7
DNA: TGTGCCAGTAGTTTCTCCGGGACAGGGGGCGACGAGCAGTACTTC
CDR3: CASSFSGTGGDEQYF

D: .
size: once
V: TRBV2
J: TRBJ2-6
DNA: TGTGCCAGCAGTGTCCTCCCTGGGGCCAACGTCCTGACTTTC
CDR3: CASSVLPGANVLTF

D: TRBD2
size: once
V: TRBV15
J: TRBJ2-3
DNA: TGTGCCACCAGTCTACTAGCGGGAGGACTCACAGATACGCAGTATTTT
CDR3: CATSLLAGGLTDTQYF

D: .
size: .
V: TRBV4-3
J: TRBJ2-7
DNA: TGCGCCAGCAGCCAACAGGCTACGGATGACGAGCAGTACTTC
CDR3: CASSQQATDDEQYF

D: .
size: .
V: TRBV2
J: TRBJ1-2
DNA: TGTGCCAGCAAATCGGGGATTACTAACTATGGCTACACCTTC
CDR3: CASKSGITNYGYTF

D: .
size: once
V: TRBV10-3
J: TRBJ2-5
DNA: TGTGCCATCAGTGAGAGACTCCAAGAGACCCAGTACTTC
CDR3: CAISERLQETQYF